This T cell receptor beta chain was sequenced for a study of cytomegalovirus exposure and HLA in healthy donors. Findings and caveats of the study: An Asian-associated ancestry cluster reportedly showed fewer N-insertions than the roughly 670-donor mean in a later analysis.

This clone was seen more than once but under ten times. Its cognate antigen is unknown. In germline, CDR1 is WSHSY, CDR2 SAAADI. The CDR3 spans 16 residues. V lost 6 bases to trimming and J lost 0 bases; unmatched junction nucleotides: 7. Vbeta (60) and Jbeta (13) primers were used in the PCR. TCRdb's copy holds only in-frame clones and misses some; the assay was immunoSEQ multiplex PCR. The sample carries approximately 220,000 clones, over 80% recorded once. The sequence was collected from a man aged 40-50 years in good health and CMV-seropositive. The chain links TRBV10-2 to TRBJ2-3; the match to TRBD2 covers 9 bases. The sample was PBMCs. The CDR3 reads CASRLIAGVSTDTQYF. CDR3 coding DNA: TGCGCCAGCAGACTTATAGCGGGAGTGAGCACAGATACGCAGTATTTT.